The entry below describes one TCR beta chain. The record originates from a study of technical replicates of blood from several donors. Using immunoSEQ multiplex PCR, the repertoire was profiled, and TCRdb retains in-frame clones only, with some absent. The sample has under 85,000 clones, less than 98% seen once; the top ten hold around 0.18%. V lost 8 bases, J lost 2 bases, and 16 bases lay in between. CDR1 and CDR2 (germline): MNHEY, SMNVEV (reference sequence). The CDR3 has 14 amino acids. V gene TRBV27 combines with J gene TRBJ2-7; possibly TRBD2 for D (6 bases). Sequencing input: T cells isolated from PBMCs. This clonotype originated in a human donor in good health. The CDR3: CASSSGGWPYEQYF. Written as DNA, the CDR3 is TGTGCCAGCTCGAGCGGAGGGTGGCCCTACGAGCAGTACTTC.